This T cell receptor (beta chain) was profiled in a study of PD-1 blockade in classical Hodgkin lymphoma. Study results and caveats: Relative to healthy donors, newly diagnosed patients reportedly had lower baseline TCR diversity, which was reported as lower still in relapsed/refractory patients.

The table came from immunoSEQ multiplex PCR; TCRdb's copy has only in-frame clones and leaves some out. The top ten clones hold roughly 15% of a sample with approximately 3,500 clones, approximately 80% of them seen once. There are 15 residues in the CDR3. V trimming: 6 bases; J trimming: 7 bases; junction bases outside the gene matches: 12. Germline V CDR1 and CDR2: SGHDT, YYEEEE. Regarding time point: newly diagnosed, previously untreated cHL patient sample. The authors enriched CD8+ T cells from thawed PBMCs via magnetic negative selection. Turning to this clone: Its matching antigen is unknown.

The chain couples TRBV5-6 to TRBJ2-2; 7 bases are shared with TRBD2. Sequenced input: CD8+ T cells from blood. This receptor was taken from a human donor with classical Hodgkin lymphoma. The CDR3 sequence: CASTLAWEGVGELFF. DNA of the CDR3: TGTGCCAGCACCCTCGCGTGGGAGGGCGTCGGGGAGCTGTTTTTT.